This TCR beta chain was retrieved from a study of blood T cell repertoires in COVID-19. This clone was counted a few times. Trimming took 3 bases from V and 4 from J; bases not matched to a gene: 8. Per germline, CDR1 LNHDA and CDR2 SQIVND (reference sequence). The CDR3 extends over 16 amino acids. Profiled with immunoSEQ multiplex PCR; TCRdb holds only in-frame clones, not every one. This table has 77,000 or so clones, 65% to 90% appearing once. The TCR was taken from a man aged 30-40 years with COVID-19, enrolled during active disease. V and J are TRBV19 and TRBJ1-5; 8 bases are a match to TRBD1. The sequencing input was peripheral blood. The CDR3: CASSIPRQGINQPQHF. CDR3 coding DNA: TGTGCCAGTAGTATCCCAAGACAGGGGATAAATCAGCCCCAGCATTTT.